This T cell receptor (beta chain) emerged from a study of blood T cell repertoires in COVID-19. This CDR3 region has 15 residues. J was trimmed by 7 bases and V by 4 bases; bases with no gene match: 6. CDR1 is LGHDT, CDR2 YNNKEL, per germline (reference sequence). Some clones are missing from TCRdb's copy, which holds only in-frame ones; the method was immunoSEQ multiplex PCR. Here the sample spans fewer than 400,000 clones, just under 90% being singletons. This clone came up once. The sequenced sample consisted of PBMCs or T cells enriched from blood (not recorded which). The receptor comes from a woman aged 50 to 65 who had recovered from COVID-19. This sequence joins TRBV3-1 (or the pseudogene TRBV3-2) and TRBJ1-5, with TRBD1 matching 11 bases. The CDR3 DNA sequence: TGTGCCAGCAGCCTAGGACAGGGGGCGATCCAGCCCCAGCATTTT. This sequence encodes CASSLGQGAIQPQHF.